This passage covers 5 T cell receptor beta chains from one sample sequenced in a study of shared clonotypes between healthy human individuals. Some clones are missing from TCRdb's copy, which holds only in-frame ones; the method was immunoSEQ multiplex PCR. The repertoire has roughly 2 million clones, roughly 95% of them found once; the top ten carry roughly 0.13%. The sample consisted of naive CD4+ T cells sorted from blood. Subset noted: CD45RA+ positively selected. These receptor sequences come from a man younger than 35 in good health.

The V gene is TRBV21-1, the J gene TRBJ2-7; the table calls TRBD1, which could not be checked here. TRBV21-1 is classified as a pseudogene. This CDR3 has 15 amino acids. CDR3 bases: TGTGCCAGCAGCAAACTTGGACAGGGAAGTAACGAGCAGTACTTC. It translates to CASSKLGQGSNEQYF.

The rearrangement uses TRBV5-1 and TRBJ2-6; D unclear. V was pared by 4 bases and J by 2 bases, with 10 bases between. Germline V gives CDR1 SGHRS, CDR2 YFSETQ. CDR3 length: 15 residues. The CDR3 loop reads CASSVTVTGANVLTF. CDR3 coding DNA: TGCGCCAGCAGCGTTACAGTGACTGGGGCCAACGTCCTGACTTTC. Together with reference TRBV5-1 and TRBJ2-6, the CDR3 gives the full variable domain: KAGVTQTPRYLIKTRGQQVTLSCSPISGHRSVSWYQQTPGQGLQFLFEYFSETQRNKGNFPGRFSGRQFSNSRSEMNVSTLELGDSALYLCASSVTVTGANVLTFGAGSRLTVL.

As regards this clone: Distinct nucleotide sequences in the sample also encode this CDR3. The chain links TRBV18 to TRBJ1-4, with 7 bases fitting TRBD1. The germline V gene encodes CDR1 KGHSH and CDR2 LQKENI. The length of the CDR3 is 14 residues. Trimming took 3 bases from V and 4 from J; bases not matched to a gene: 2. CDR3 loop: CASSPGQINEKLFF. The CDR3, as DNA: TGTGCCAGCTCACCGGGACAGATTAATGAAAAACTGTTTTTT.

The chain has TRBV6-6 and TRBJ1-1; D gene ambiguous. The CDR3 extends over 15 amino acids. The germline V gene encodes CDR1 MNHNY and CDR2 SVGAGI (reference sequence). Between the trimmed V and J ends, which lost 2 bases and 2 bases, there was a span of 12 bases. The CDR3: CASSYKSRSNTEAFF. In DNA, the CDR3 is TGTGCCAGCAGTTACAAATCGAGATCAAACACTGAAGCTTTCTTT.

V gene TRBV5-1 combines with J gene TRBJ1-2, with TRBD1 matching over 8 bases. This CDR3 comprises 14 residues. Per the germline V gene, CDR1 is SGHRS and CDR2 is YFSETQ. The V and J ends lost 3 bases and 8 bases, in that order; junction bases with no gene match: 9. In DNA form, the CDR3 reads TGCGCCAGCAGCTCGACAGGGGATGTCGGAGGCTACACCTTC. Translating it yields CASSSTGDVGGYTF.